The sequence of this T cell receptor beta chain was determined in a study of cytomegalovirus exposure and HLA in healthy donors. As for the study in general: An earlier analysis found 100 million or so unique TCR beta sequences from approximately 170 million T cells.

Use of 60 Vbeta and 13 Jbeta primers characterized the PCR. TCRdb's copy holds only in-frame clones and misses some; the assay was immunoSEQ multiplex PCR. The sample yields some 200,000 clones, roughly 80% seen once. Overall study results and limits: Prior analysis indicated that the majority of TCR beta V segments exhibited productivity approximately 90% or approximately 30% of the time. Later analysis identified 15,000 to 20,000 TCR beta sequences associated with HLA alleles, using a false discovery rate threshold of 0.05.

The table lists this clone with a few counts. Its target is not known. Healthy bone marrow donors formed the donor group. The CDR3 covers 16 residues. Germline lookup yields CDR1 KGHSH and CDR2 LQKENI. V was cut by 3 bases and J by 0 bases, with 14 bases left in between. The chain links TRBV18 to TRBJ1-1, with a weak D call TRBD1 (6 bases). The sequence came from a man in his fifties or sixties in good health and CMV-seronegative. Material: PBMCs. In DNA form, the CDR3 reads TGTGCCAGCTCACCTTCGACAGGTTTCGTGAACACTGAAGCTTTCTTT. This gives the protein CASSPSTGFVNTEAFF.